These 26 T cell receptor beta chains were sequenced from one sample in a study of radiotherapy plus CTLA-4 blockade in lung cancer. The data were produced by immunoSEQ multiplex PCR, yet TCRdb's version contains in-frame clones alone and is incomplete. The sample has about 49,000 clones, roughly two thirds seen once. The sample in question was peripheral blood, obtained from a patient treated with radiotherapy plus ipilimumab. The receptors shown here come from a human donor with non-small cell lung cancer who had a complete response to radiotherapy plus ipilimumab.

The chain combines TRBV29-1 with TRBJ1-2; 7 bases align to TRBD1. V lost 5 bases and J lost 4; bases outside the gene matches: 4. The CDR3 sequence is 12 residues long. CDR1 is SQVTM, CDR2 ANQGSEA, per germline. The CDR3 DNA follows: TGCAGCGTTTCGACAGGGATCTATGGCTACACCTTC. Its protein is CSVSTGIYGYTF.

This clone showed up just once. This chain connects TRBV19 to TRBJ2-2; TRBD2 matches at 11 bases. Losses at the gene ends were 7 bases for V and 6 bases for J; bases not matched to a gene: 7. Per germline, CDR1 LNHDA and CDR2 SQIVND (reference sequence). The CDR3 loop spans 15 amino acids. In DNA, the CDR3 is TGTGCCAGTACGCAACTAGCGGGAGTGCCCGGGGAGCTGTTTTTT. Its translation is CASTQLAGVPGELFF. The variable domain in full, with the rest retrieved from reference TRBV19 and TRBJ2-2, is DGGITQSPKYLFRKEGQNVTLSCEQNLNHDAMYWYRQDPGQGLRLIYYSQIVNDFQKGDIAEGYSVSREKKESFPLTVTSAQKNPTAFYLCASTQLAGVPGELFFGEGSRLTVL.

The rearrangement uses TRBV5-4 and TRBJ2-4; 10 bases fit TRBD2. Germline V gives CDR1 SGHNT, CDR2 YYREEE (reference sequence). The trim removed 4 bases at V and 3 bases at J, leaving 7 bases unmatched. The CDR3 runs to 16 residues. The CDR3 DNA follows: TGTGCCAGCAGCCACCCACTAGCGGGAATCAAAAACATTCAGTACTTC. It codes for CASSHPLAGIKNIQYF.

The CDR3 protein is CASSTGTTMQPQHF. CDR3 nucleotide sequence: TGTGCCAGCTCAACCGGGACAACTATGCAGCCCCAGCATTTT. The rearrangement links TRBV18 to TRBJ1-5; D perhaps matches TRBD1 (6 bases). This CDR3 has 14 amino acids. Germline V CDR1 and CDR2: KGHSH, LQKENI. Trimming removed 5 bases from V and 7 bases from J, with 15 bases in between.

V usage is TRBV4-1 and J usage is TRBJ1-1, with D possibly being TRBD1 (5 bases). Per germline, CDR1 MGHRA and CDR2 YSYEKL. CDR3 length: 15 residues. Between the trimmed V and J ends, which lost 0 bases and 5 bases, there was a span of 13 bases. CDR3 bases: TGCGCCAGCAGCCAAGAGTCGTGGGGCGATACTGAAGCTTTCTTT. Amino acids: CASSQESWGDTEAFF.

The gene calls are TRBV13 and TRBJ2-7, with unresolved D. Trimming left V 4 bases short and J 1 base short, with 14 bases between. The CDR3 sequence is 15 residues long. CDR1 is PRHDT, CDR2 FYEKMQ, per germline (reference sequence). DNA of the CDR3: TGTGCCAGCAGCTCCTATGGTGACAAGTCCTACGAGCAGTACTTC. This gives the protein CASSSYGDKSYEQYF.

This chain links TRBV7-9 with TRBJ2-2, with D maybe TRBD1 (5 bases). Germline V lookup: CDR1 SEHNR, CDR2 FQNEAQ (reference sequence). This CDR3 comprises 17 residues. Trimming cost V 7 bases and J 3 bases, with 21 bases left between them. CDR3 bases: TGTGCCAGCAACCAAGGTTATAGGGGCCAGTACACCGGGGAGCTGTTTTTT. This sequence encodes CASNQGYRGQYTGELFF. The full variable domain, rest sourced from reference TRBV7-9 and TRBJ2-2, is DTGVSQNPRHKITKRGQNVTFRCDPISEHNRLYWYRQTLGQGPEFLTYFQNEAQLEKSRLLSDRFSAERPKGSFSTLEIQRTEQGDSAMYLCASNQGYRGQYTGELFFGEGSRLTVL.

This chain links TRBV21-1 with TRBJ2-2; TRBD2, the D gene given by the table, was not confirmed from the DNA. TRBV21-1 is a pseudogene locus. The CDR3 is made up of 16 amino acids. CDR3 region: CASSRHDRENTGELFF. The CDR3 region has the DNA TGTGCCAGCAGCCGACACGACCGGGAGAACACCGGGGAGCTGTTTTTT.

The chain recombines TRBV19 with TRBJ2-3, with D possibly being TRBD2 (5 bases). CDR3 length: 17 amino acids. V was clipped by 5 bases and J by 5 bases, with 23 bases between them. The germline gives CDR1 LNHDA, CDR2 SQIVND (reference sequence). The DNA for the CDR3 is TGTGCCAGTAGTCTACAATGGGCGCGGGCTGGGGAAGATACGCAGTATTTT. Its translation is CASSLQWARAGEDTQYF. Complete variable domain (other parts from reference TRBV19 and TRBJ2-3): DGGITQSPKYLFRKEGQNVTLSCEQNLNHDAMYWYRQDPGQGLRLIYYSQIVNDFQKGDIAEGYSVSREKKESFPLTVTSAQKNPTAFYLCASSLQWARAGEDTQYFGPGTRLTVL.

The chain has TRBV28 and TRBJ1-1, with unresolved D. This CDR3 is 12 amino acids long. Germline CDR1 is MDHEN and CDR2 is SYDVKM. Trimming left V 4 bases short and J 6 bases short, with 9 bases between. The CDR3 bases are TGTGCCAGCAGTTACCAGTTGTCTGAAGCTTTCTTT. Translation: CASSYQLSEAFF.

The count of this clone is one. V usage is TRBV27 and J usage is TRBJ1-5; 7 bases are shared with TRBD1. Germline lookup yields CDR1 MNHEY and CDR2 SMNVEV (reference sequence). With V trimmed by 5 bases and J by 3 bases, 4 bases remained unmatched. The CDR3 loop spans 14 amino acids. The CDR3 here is CASSDTGDNQPQHF. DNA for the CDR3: TGTGCCAGCAGTGACACAGGGGACAATCAGCCCCAGCATTTT.

Here the CDR3 reads CASSLVLTGTDTQYF. The DNA of the CDR3 is TGCGCCAGCAGCTTAGTACTTACGGGCACAGATACGCAGTATTTT. V and J are TRBV5-1 and TRBJ2-3; D gene ambiguous. The CDR3 runs to 15 residues. The V gene's germline CDR1 is SGHRS and CDR2 YFSETQ. V was clipped by 2 bases and J by 1 base, with 11 bases between them.

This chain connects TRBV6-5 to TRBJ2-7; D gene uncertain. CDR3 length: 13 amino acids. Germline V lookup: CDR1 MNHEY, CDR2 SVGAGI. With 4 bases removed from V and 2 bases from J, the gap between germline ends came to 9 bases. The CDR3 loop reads CASSSLSAYEQYF. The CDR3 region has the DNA TGTGCCAGCAGTTCCTTAAGCGCCTACGAGCAGTACTTC.

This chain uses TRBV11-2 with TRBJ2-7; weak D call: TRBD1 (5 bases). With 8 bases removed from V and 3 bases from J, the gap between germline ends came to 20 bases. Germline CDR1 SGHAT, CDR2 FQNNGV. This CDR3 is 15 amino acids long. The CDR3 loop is CASRLGLGDSYEQYF. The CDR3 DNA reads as TGTGCCAGCCGGTTGGGGTTGGGTGACAGCTACGAGCAGTACTTC.

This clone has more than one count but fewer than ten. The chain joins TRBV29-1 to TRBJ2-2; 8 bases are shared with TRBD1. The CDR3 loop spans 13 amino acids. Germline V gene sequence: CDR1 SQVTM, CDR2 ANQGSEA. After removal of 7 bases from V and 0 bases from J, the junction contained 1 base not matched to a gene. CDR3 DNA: TGCAGCGCGGGACAGGCGAACACCGGGGAGCTGTTTTTT. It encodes CSAGQANTGELFF.

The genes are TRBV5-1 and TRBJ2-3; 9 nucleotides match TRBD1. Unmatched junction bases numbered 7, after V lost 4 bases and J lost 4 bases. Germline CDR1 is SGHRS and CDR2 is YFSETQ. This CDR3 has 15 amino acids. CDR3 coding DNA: TGCGCCAGCAGCACCCGGGACAGGGCGGCAGATACGCAGTATTTT. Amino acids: CASSTRDRAADTQYF.

DNA for the CDR3: TGCGCCAGCAGTGAGTCAGCGGGGGAGACCCAGTACTTC. Translation: CASSESAGETQYF. V gene TRBV10-1 combines with J gene TRBJ2-5, with TRBD2 matching over 7 bases. The CDR3 has 13 amino acids. With 0 bases clipped from V and 5 bases from J, the junction kept 0 bases outside the gene matches. Per germline, CDR1 WNHNN and CDR2 SYGVQD (reference sequence).

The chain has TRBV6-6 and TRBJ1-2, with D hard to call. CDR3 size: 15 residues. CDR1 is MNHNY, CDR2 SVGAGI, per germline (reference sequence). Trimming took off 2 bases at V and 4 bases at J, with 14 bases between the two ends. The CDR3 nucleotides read TGTGCCAGCAGTTACGGCTCCGGGAAGGGCTATGGCTACACCTTC. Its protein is CASSYGSGKGYGYTF.

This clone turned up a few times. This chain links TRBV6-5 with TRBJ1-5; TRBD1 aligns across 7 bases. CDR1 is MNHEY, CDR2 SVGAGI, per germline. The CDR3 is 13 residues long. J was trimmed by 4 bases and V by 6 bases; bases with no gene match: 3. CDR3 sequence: CASRIQGNQPQHF. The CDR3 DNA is TGTGCCAGCAGGATACAGGGGAATCAGCCCCAGCATTTT.

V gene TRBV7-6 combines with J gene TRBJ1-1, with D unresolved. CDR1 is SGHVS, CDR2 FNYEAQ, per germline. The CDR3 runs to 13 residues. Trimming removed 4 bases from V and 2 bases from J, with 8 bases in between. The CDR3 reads CASSSHTNTEAFF. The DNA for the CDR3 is TGTGCCAGCAGCTCCCATACTAACACTGAAGCTTTCTTT.

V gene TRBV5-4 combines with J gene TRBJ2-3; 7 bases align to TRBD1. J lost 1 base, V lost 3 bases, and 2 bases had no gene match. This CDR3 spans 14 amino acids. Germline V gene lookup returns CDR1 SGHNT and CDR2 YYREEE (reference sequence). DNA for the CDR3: TGTGCCAGCAGCTGGGACAGAGGCACAGATACGCAGTATTTT. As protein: CASSWDRGTDTQYF.

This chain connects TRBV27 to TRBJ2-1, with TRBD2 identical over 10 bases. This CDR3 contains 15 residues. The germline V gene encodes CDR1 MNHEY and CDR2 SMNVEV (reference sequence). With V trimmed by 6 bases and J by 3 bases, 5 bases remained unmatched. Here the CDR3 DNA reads TGTGCCAGCAGCAGAACTAGCGGGGTCTACAATGAGCAGTTCTTC. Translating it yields CASSRTSGVYNEQFF.

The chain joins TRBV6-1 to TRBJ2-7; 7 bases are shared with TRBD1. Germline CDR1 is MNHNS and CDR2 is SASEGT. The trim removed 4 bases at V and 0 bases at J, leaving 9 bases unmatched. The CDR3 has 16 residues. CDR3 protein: CASSGLRGQGSYEQYF. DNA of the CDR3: TGTGCCAGCAGTGGGCTAAGGGGGCAGGGCTCCTACGAGCAGTACTTC.

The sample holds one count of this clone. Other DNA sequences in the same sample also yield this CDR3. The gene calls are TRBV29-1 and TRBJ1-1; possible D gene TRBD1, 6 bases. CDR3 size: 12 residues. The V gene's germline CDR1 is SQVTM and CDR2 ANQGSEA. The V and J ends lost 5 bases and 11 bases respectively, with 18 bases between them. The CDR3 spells CSVQTGLFEAFF. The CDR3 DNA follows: TGCAGCGTTCAAACAGGGCTGTTTGAGGCTTTCTTT. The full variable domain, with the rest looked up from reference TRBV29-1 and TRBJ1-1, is SAVISQKPSRDICQRGTSLTIQCQVDSQVTMMFWYRQQPGQSLTLIATANQGSEATYESGFVIDKFPISRPNLTFSTLTVSNMSPEDSSIYLCSVQTGLFEAFFGQGTRLTVV.

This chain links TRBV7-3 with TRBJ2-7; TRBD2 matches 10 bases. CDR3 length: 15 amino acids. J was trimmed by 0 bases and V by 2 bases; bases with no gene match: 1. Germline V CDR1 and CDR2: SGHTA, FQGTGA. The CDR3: CASSLSSGSSYEQYF. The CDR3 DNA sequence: TGTGCCAGCAGCTTATCTAGCGGGAGCTCCTACGAGCAGTACTTC.

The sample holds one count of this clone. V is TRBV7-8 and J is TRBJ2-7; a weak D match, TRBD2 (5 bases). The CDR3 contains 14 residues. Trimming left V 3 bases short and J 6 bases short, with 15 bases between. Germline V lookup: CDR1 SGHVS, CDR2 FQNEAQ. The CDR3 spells CASSFGGRSREQYF. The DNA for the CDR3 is TGTGCCAGCAGCTTCGGAGGCCGTTCTCGCGAGCAGTACTTC.